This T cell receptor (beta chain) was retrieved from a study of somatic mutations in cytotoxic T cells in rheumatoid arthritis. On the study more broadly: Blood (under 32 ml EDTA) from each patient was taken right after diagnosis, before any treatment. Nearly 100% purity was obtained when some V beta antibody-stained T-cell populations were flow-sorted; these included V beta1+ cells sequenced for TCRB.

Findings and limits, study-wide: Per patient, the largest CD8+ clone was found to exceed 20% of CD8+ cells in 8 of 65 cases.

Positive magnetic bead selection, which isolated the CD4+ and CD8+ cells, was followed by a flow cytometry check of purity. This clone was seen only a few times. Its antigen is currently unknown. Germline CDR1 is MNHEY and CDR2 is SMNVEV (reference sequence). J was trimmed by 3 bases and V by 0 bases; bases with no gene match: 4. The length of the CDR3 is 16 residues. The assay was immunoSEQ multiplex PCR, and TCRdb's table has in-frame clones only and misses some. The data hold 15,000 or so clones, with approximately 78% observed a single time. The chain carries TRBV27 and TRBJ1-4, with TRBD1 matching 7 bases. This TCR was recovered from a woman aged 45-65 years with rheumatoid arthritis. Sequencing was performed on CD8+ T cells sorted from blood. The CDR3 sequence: CASSLSPGTANEKLFF. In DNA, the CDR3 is TGTGCCAGCAGTTTATCTCCCGGGACAGCTAATGAAAAACTGTTTTTT.